The clone carrying this TCR beta chain showed up just a few times. Its matching antigen is unknown. The sample comes from a study of response to subunit inactivated influenza vaccine. General study findings and limits: The authors put forward the suggestion that each seasonal influenza vaccination may bring in only a limited number of new T cells.

V lost 3 bases, J lost 3 bases, and 7 bases stayed unmatched. CDR1 is DFQATT and CDR2 is SNEGSKA in the germline V gene (reference sequence). This CDR3 is built from 14 residues. TCRdb re-analysed the RT-PCR reads in MiXCR, keeping a single row per CDR3 protein. Found here are approximately 500,000 distinct CDR3 sequences, 12% to 15% of them singletons; the top ten hold more than 9.5%. The rearrangement joins TRBV20-1 to TRBJ2-7, with TRBD2 identical over 8 bases. The clonotype comes from a man aged 50-59 years who received an inactivated influenza vaccine. Sample: PBMCs from blood, taken roughly 12 days after vaccination. CDR3: CSASLGLGLYEQYF. CDR3 in DNA: TGCAGTGCTAGCCTGGGACTAGGACTCTACGAGCAGTACTTC.